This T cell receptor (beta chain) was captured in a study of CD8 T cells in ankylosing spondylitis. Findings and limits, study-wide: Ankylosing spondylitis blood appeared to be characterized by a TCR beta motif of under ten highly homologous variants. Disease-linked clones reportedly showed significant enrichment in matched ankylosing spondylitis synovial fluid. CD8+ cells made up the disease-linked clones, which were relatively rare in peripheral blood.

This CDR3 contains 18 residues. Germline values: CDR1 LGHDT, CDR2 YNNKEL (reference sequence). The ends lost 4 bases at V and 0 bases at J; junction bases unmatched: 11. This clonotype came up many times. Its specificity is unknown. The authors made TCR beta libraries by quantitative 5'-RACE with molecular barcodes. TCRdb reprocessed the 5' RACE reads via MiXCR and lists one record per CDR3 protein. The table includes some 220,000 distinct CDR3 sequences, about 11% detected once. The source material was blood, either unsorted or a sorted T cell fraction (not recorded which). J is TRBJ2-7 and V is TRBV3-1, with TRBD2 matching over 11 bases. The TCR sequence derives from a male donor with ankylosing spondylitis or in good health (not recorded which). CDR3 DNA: TGTGCCAGCAGCCCTAGACTAGCGGGGCAGTCTGTCTCCTACGAGCAGTACTTC. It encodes CASSPRLAGQSVSYEQYF.